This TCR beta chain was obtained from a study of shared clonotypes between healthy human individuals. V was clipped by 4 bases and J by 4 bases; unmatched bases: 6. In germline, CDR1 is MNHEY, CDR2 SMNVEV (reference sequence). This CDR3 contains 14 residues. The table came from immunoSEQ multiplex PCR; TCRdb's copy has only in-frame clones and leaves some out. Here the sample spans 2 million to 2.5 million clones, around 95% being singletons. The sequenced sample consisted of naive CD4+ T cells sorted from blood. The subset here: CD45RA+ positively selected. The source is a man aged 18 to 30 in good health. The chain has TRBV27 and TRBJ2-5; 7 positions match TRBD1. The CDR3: CASSSTTGAETQYF. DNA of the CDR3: TGTGCCAGCAGTTCCACCACAGGGGCAGAGACCCAGTACTTC.